The rows below give T cell receptor beta chains drawn from one sample of a study of response to subunit inactivated influenza vaccine. TCRdb redid the calling of the RT-PCR reads with MiXCR, one entry per CDR3 protein. The sample yields about 500,000 distinct CDR3 sequences, about 17% seen once. Source: CD4+ T cells sorted from PBMCs, taken around 25 months after vaccination. These receptors came from a man aged 50-75 years who received an inactivated influenza vaccine. Each CDR3 is given with its conserved first and last residue. Fields, in order: J gene, V gene, clone size, CDR3 protein. Size is omitted from some rows. Given values are once, few, many or a class for expanded clones.

>TRBJ1-2|TRBV12-3/TRBV12-4|.
CASSLGGSPGYGYTF
>TRBJ1-6|TRBV28|few
CASSSYLDSSYNSPLHF
>TRBJ2-1|TRBV5-1|.
CASSLGQLNNEQFF
>TRBJ1-3|TRBV4-3|.
CASSQDWAGSSGNTIYF
>TRBJ1-1|TRBV23-1|.
CASSPATGVMNTEAFF
>TRBJ1-4|TRBV7-2|.
CASSFRPGQGSEKLFF
>TRBJ2-7|TRBV7-2|.
CASSLVLDRSSYEQYF
>TRBJ2-7|TRBV28|few
CAITPGGQTVYEQYF
>TRBJ2-2|TRBV5-1|few
CASQGTGEPGELFF
>TRBJ2-7|TRBV7-9|.
CASSLFLAGGPHEQYF
>TRBJ2-1|TRBV5-6|few
CASSLGVGPYNEQFF
>TRBJ2-3|TRBV12-3/TRBV12-4|.
CASSFFGGSTDTQYF
>TRBJ2-1|TRBV3-1|.
CASSLNTWSWRIDEQFF
>TRBJ1-2|TRBV12-3/TRBV12-4|few
CASSGTGPYGYTF
>TRBJ2-2|TRBV7-2|few
CATMGQTNTGELFF
>TRBJ1-6|TRBV7-9|few
CASSPAAGSPLHF
>TRBJ2-1|TRBV11-2|.
CASRAKRTGGVGRLYYNEQFF